The next 21 T cell receptor beta chains were all read from a single sample in a study of CD8+CD57+ T cells in acquired aplastic anemia (dated 2018 in TCRdb). Sequenced using an Illumina HiSeq 2000. Genomic DNA served as template for TCR beta VDJ combination and CDR3 sequence profiling. TCRdb itself trimmed the public reads at Q25 with fastp, ran MiXCR and retained productive beta chains. Rows are unified per CDR3 protein, each entry keeping the most common DNA and genes. This sample is represented by under 250,000 distinct CDR3 sequences; roughly 35% of them were singletons. More than 0.95% of the sample rests with the top ten. Sequencing input: sorted CD4+, CD8+, or CD8+CD57+ T cells (not recorded which) from PBMCs. The origin of the receptors is a human donor in good health, serving as a control.

Ten or more counts support this clonotype. The CDR3 protein is CATSPGTGGSQYF. CDR3 sequence (DNA): TGTGCCACCAGCCCCGGGACAGGGGGCTCCCAGTACTTC. The chain combines TRBV15 with TRBJ2-5, with 12 positions matching TRBD1. This CDR3 spans 13 amino acids. Per germline, CDR1 LNHNV and CDR2 YYDKDF (reference sequence). V lost 5 bases and J lost 9; bases outside the gene matches: 4.

There are a few counts of this clonotype. Given a much more abundant clone one base away, this may be a read error. The CDR3 nucleotides are TGTGCCAGCAGTGAATACGGGCTAGCGACGGAGACCCAGTGCTTC. It yields the protein CASSEYGLATETQCF. The chain has TRBV2 and TRBJ2-5; D might be TRBD2 (6 bases). Germline CDR1 is SNHLY and CDR2 is FYNNEI. The CDR3 contains 15 residues.

This clonotype occurred many times. The chain uses TRBV6-1 and TRBJ1-2; 9 positions agree with TRBD1. V shed 8 bases and J 6 bases; nucleotides not matched to a gene: 7. The germline V gene has CDR1 MNHNS and CDR2 SASEGT. The CDR3 has 13 residues. The CDR3 coding sequence is TGTGCCAGCCGGCGGTGGACAGGGGATGGCTACACCTTC. Translation gives CASRRWTGDGYTF.

The chain recombines TRBV7-3 with TRBJ2-1; 8 nucleotides agree with TRBD2. Germline-derived CDR1 and CDR2 are SGHTA and FQGTGA. The V and J ends lost 1 base and 4 bases, in that order; junction bases with no gene match: 21. CDR3 length: 21 amino acids. The CDR3 region has the DNA TGTGCCAGCAGCTTAATCCCCCGAGGGTCCCGGATTAGCGGGGCGTACAATGAGCAGTTCTTC. Translation: CASSLIPRGSRISGAYNEQFF.

This rearrangement joins TRBV3-1 to TRBJ1-1; D is ambiguous. V lost 4 bases to trimming and J lost 5 bases, with 11 bases between them. Germline V gives CDR1 LGHDT, CDR2 YNNKEL (reference sequence). The CDR3 is 13 residues long. The DNA of the CDR3 is TGTGCCAGCAGCCGCGGACGCGGGACTGAAGCTTTCTTT. Its translation is CASSRGRGTEAFF.

The chain couples TRBV30 to TRBJ2-2; no firm D call. The germline gives CDR1 GTSNPN, CDR2 SVGIG (reference sequence). The CDR3 is made up of 12 amino acids. V lost 3 bases and J 5 bases, leaving 7 bases between the germline ends. The CDR3 here is CAWRRSTGELFF. CDR3 coding DNA: TGTGCCTGGAGAAGGAGTACCGGGGAGCTGTTTTTT.

This clonotype was recorded at least ten times. This chain joins TRBV4-2 and TRBJ2-7; a possible D gene is TRBD1 (5 bases). The CDR3 loop spans 15 amino acids. The germline gives CDR1 LGHNA, CDR2 YNFKEQ. Trimming stripped 4 bases from V and 6 bases from J, with 19 bases between. As DNA, the CDR3 is TGTGCCAGCAGCCGCACCGCACAGGAGCCCAGCGAGCAGTACTTC. Translating gives CASSRTAQEPSEQYF.

The chain couples TRBV5-5 to TRBJ2-7; maybe TRBD2 (8 bases). Trimming removed 5 bases at V and 7 bases at J, with 25 bases between. CDR1 is SGHKS and CDR2 is YYEKEE in the germline V gene (reference sequence). CDR3 size: 16 residues. The CDR3 spells CASRLGFGRGLEEQYF. The CDR3 nucleotides read TGTGCCAGCAGACTAGGGTTCGGGAGGGGGCTGGAAGAGCAGTACTTC.

This clonotype was detected a few times. The rearrangement uses TRBV20-1 and TRBJ2-2; no clear D. The CDR3 runs to 14 residues. Germline CDR1 reads DFQATT; CDR2 reads SNEGSKA (reference sequence). V shed 6 bases and J shed 4 bases, with 15 bases lying between them. The CDR3 nucleotides are TGCAGTGCCCGAAGGCAGATAGTCACCGGGGAGCTGTTTTTT. Protein sequence: CSARRQIVTGELFF.

This clonotype was observed a few times. The genes are TRBV27 and TRBJ2-7, with 9 bases fitting TRBD1. The germline gives CDR1 MNHEY, CDR2 SMNVEV (reference sequence). The V and J ends lost 5 bases and 2 bases, in that order; junction bases with no gene match: 4. The CDR3 has 14 residues. The CDR3 DNA sequence: TGTGCCAGCAGTACGCGGACAGGGGCCTACGAGCAGTACTTC. Translated: CASSTRTGAYEQYF.

This clonotype was counted ten times or more. The CDR3 region is CASSYAGTPQETQYF. In nucleotides, the CDR3 is TGCGCCAGCAGCTACGCCGGGACTCCGCAAGAGACCCAGTACTTC. V and J are TRBV5-1 and TRBJ2-5, with D tentatively TRBD2 (6 bases). The germline V gene encodes CDR1 SGHRS and CDR2 YFSETQ. This CDR3 region has 15 residues. Trimming pared 3 bases from V and 2 bases from J, leaving 14 bases between.

This clonotype came up once. The V gene is TRBV2, the J gene TRBJ1-2; a weak D match, TRBD1 (5 bases). Germline V CDR1 and CDR2: SNHLY, FYNNEI. V lost 6 bases and J lost 8, with 10 bases in between. This CDR3 has 11 amino acids. CDR3 bases: TGTGCCAGCAGGGGGGATGGGGGCTACACCTTC. Translation: CASRGDGGYTF. The whole variable domain, filled in from reference TRBV2 and TRBJ1-2, reads EPEVTQTPSHQVTQMGQEVILRCVPISNHLYFYWYRQILGQKVEFLVSFYNNEISEKSEIFDDQFSVERPDGSNFTLKIRSTKLEDSAMYFCASRGDGGYTFGSGTRLTVV.

This clonotype was observed at least ten times. This sequence joins TRBV2 and TRBJ1-1, with 7 positions matching TRBD1. Germline trimming cut 5 bases from V and 5 bases from J; bases unmatched to any gene: 5. The CDR3 is 13 amino acids. Germline CDR1 and CDR2: SNHLY and FYNNEI. CDR3 residues: CASSSRGETEAFF. CDR3 sequence (DNA): TGTGCCAGCAGTTCCAGGGGGGAGACTGAAGCTTTCTTT.

Notes on this clonotype: One end of the junction is discordant with germline, which a read error may explain. This chain joins TRBV10-1 and TRBJ2-7, with TRBD1 matching over 7 bases. Per the germline V gene, CDR1 is WNHNN and CDR2 is SYGVQD (reference sequence). CDR3 size: 13 residues. The CDR3 nucleotides are TGTGCCATCAGTAACCCGACAGGGAACGAGCAGTACTTC. It translates to CAISNPTGNEQYF.

This clonotype was picked up one time. V and J are TRBV4-2 and TRBJ2-1; D is ambiguous. Germline V CDR1 and CDR2: LGHNA, YNFKEQ. Trimming left V 2 bases short and J 0 bases short, with 14 bases between. The CDR3 runs to 17 residues. CDR3 protein: CASSQNPADTSYNEQFF. The CDR3 DNA is TGTGCCAGCAGCCAAAACCCCGCAGATACCTCCTACAATGAGCAGTTCTTC.

This clonotype was counted ten times or more. The chain couples TRBV12-3 or TRBV12-4 to TRBJ2-1; D remains ambiguous. The germline V and J ends were trimmed by 7 bases and 0 bases, with 7 bases remaining between them. This CDR3 is 13 amino acids long. The CDR3 nucleotides are TGTGCCAGCACCCAAGGCTCCTACAATGAGCAGTTCTTC. This codes for CASTQGSYNEQFF.

This clonotype was detected many times. The V call is TRBV19, the J call TRBJ2-7; 9 positions agree with TRBD2. Losses at the gene ends were 6 bases for V and 2 bases for J; bases not matched to a gene: 8. CDR1 is LNHDA and CDR2 is SQIVND in the germline V gene (reference sequence). The CDR3 consists of 15 residues. The CDR3 protein is CASRGGTSSPYEQYF. The CDR3 DNA reads as TGTGCCAGTAGGGGTGGGACTAGCAGCCCCTACGAGCAGTACTTC.

This sequence joins TRBV2 and TRBJ1-2, with D unresolved. The ends were cut back, 4 bases at V and 5 bases at J, with 11 bases in the middle. The CDR3 consists of 13 residues. Germline CDR1 SNHLY, CDR2 FYNNEI. In DNA, the CDR3 is TGTGCCAGCAGTGGAGGACTAGCATATGGCTACACCTTC. Protein: CASSGGLAYGYTF.

This clonotype was detected many times. The chain links TRBV25-1 to TRBJ1-5; D may be TRBD1 (5 bases). From germline, CDR1 is MGHDK and CDR2 SYGVNS. The CDR3 totals 17 residues. V dropped 4 bases and J dropped 3 bases, with 19 bases sitting between them. The CDR3 spells CASSGPPRGDDNQPQHF. Written as DNA, the CDR3 is TGTGCCAGCAGTGGTCCACCCCGGGGGGATGACAATCAGCCCCAGCATTTT.

The chain employs TRBV29-1 and TRBJ1-4; D call uncertain. Germline V CDR1 and CDR2: SQVTM, ANQGSEA. The CDR3 contains 12 residues. V was cut by 1 base and J by 3 bases, with 3 bases left in between. The CDR3, as DNA: TGCAGCGTTGAAGCTCCTAATGAAAAACTGTTTTTT. It specifies CSVEAPNEKLFF.

V and J are TRBV9 and TRBJ1-1; weak D call: TRBD1 (6 bases). This CDR3 contains 12 residues. V was shortened by 6 bases and J by 6 bases, with 12 bases between the two germline ends. The germline CDR1 and CDR2 sequences are SGDLS and YYNGEE. In nucleotides, the CDR3 is TGTGCCAGCAAAGGGGGGGCGGCTGAAGCTTTCTTT. Amino acid sequence: CASKGGAAEAFF. Looking up the rest from reference TRBV9 and TRBJ1-1 gives the full variable domain: DSGVTQTPKHLITATGQRVTLRCSPRSGDLSVYWYQQSLDQGLQFLIQYYNGEERAKGNILERFSAQQFPDLHSELNLSSLELGDSALYFCASKGGAAEAFFGQGTRLTVV.